This TCR beta chain is drawn from a study of T cell repertoires in cytomegalovirus infection. Germline values: CDR1 MNHNS, CDR2 SASEGT. This CDR3 comprises 13 residues. V was pared by 5 bases and J by 8 bases, with 13 bases between. MiXCR, run by TCRdb on the reads, gives a single entry per CDR3 protein. The data show tens of thousands of distinct CDR3 sequences, around 21% seen once. Study findings and constraints: Ex vivo, HLA-C-restricted CMV-specific TCR beta clonotypes prevailed over the rest of the response.

This clonotype was seen only a few times. Its antigen is as yet unknown. The V call is TRBV6-1, the J call TRBJ2-1; D remains ambiguous. This TCR was recovered from a human donor in good health (CMV status not recorded). Some clones in this sample may be carry-over from other donors' samples. Sample: CD8+ T cells from cultured PBMCs, taken from culture after CMV antigen stimulation. In nucleotides, the CDR3 is TGTGCCAGCAGTCGACCGTCTACCGATGAGCAGTTCTTC. Translated, it gives CASSRPSTDEQFF.